The clone carrying this TCR beta chain was seen only a few times. Its target is unknown. Unique molecular identifiers (one per individual cDNA molecule) were attached. Each CDR3 protein is one row after TCRdb ran MiXCR on the 5' RACE reads. This table has around 84,000 distinct CDR3 sequences, over 9.5% appearing once. Germline CDR1 is PRHDT and CDR2 is FYEKMQ (reference sequence). V was clipped by 6 bases and J by 5 bases; unmatched bases: 10. The CDR3 spans 14 residues. This sample is part of a study of early T cells in non-severe SARS-CoV-2 infection. Across the study: Sequencing was performed on bulk RNA from unsorted whole blood, leaving chains unpaired.

Study results and caveats: In VDJdb matching, anti-spike CD8 responses were favored while private and CD4 specificities went missing.

The chain joins TRBV13 to TRBJ2-7, with TRBD1 matching 7 bases. Material: whole blood, obtained at baseline. The receptor comes from an adult who was a healthcare worker with PCR-confirmed SARS-CoV-2 infection or an uninfected control (not recorded which). The CDR3 here is CASSSDREKDEQYF. As DNA, the CDR3 is TGTGCCAGCAGTTCCGACAGGGAAAAGGACGAGCAGTACTTC.